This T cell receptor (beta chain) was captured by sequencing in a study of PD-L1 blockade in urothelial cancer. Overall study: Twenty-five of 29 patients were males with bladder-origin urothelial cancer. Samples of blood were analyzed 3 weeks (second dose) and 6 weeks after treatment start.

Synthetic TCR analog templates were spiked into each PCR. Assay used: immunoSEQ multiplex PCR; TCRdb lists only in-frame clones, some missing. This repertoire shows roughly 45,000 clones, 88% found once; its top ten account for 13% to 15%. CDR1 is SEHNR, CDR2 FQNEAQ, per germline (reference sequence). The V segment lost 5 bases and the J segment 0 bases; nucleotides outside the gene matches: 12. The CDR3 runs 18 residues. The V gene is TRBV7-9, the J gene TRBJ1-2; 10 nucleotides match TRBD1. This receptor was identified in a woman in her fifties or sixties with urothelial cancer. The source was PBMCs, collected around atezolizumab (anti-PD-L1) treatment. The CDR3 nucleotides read TGTGCCAGCAGCCGCCCGACAGGGGGCCCTCCTTCTAACTATGGCTACACCTTC. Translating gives CASSRPTGGPPSNYGYTF.